A single T cell receptor (beta chain) is shown here with its context. Its antigen is still unknown. These data are taken from a study of T cells in pancreatic ductal adenocarcinoma. Study outcomes and limitations: Blood clonality (approximately 0.07) did not differ significantly from tumor (about 0.12). Enrichment of CD45RO+ effector over naive T cells in tumors may bias clonality.

Germline V lookup: CDR1 LNHNV, CDR2 YYDKDF (reference sequence). Trimming removed 1 base from V and 2 bases from J, with 5 bases in between. CDR3 length: 13 amino acids. No neoadjuvant therapy was given to the selected pancreatic ductal adenocarcinoma patients before their surgery. The method was immunoSEQ multiplex PCR; TCRdb's version includes in-frame clones alone and lacks a portion of them. The sample has 100,000 or so clones, 90% to 95% seen once. This chain uses TRBV15 with TRBJ2-5; D unresolved. Input material: PBMCs. The clonotype originates from a human donor with pancreatic ductal adenocarcinoma. The CDR3 is CATSRASQETQYF. DNA of the CDR3: TGTGCCACCAGCAGAGCCAGTCAAGAGACCCAGTACTTC.